This T cell receptor beta chain was obtained from a study of T cells expressing NK-cell markers. Across the whole study: TCR beta repertoires came from sorted CD3+CD56+NKG2C+, CD3+CD56+NKG2C- and CD3+CD56-NKG2C+ T cells.

A note on this clonotype: Its target is unknown.

The CDR3 runs 16 residues. Germline V lookup: CDR1 SQVTM, CDR2 ANQGSEA. General observations from the study: One observes that, in several donors, these clonotypes were also the leading ones within the CD3+CD56-NKG2C+ fraction. Dominant NKG2C+ clonotypes accounted for 1.0-7.0% of CD8+ T cells in roughly 6 donors.

TCRdb reprocessed the 5' RACE reads and stores each CDR3 protein as one record, lacking DNA. This sample contains 250,000 to 300,000 distinct CDR3 sequences. V gene TRBV29-1 combines with J gene TRBJ2-3; absent DNA, TCRdb's TRBD2 call cannot be checked. The sequence derives from a man in his late teens or twenties in good health. The specimen was blood T cells: a sorted CD56 or NKG2C T cell subset, CD4+ or CD8+ T cells, or bulk PBMC T cells (not recorded which). The CDR3 is CSVAHVAGGISDTQYF.